Listed below are T cell receptor beta chains from one sample, sequenced in a study of T cell responses to AZD1222 COVID-19 vaccine. Measured with immunoSEQ multiplex PCR; TCRdb has only the in-frame clones, and not every one. The table has approximately 160,000 clones, about 85% seen once. The source was peripheral blood, collected on day 0 of AZD1222 vaccination. These receptors all come from an adult in good health. The CDR3 runs from the conserved cysteine through the conserved F or W. A D gene is named only where the DNA matches it firmly. The size field is filled for only some rows; it gives once, few, many or a size class.

TRBJ1-4 | - | TRBV5-1 | - | CASSQTATTNEKLFF | TGCGCCAGCAGCCAGACAGCTACAACTAATGAAAAACTGTTTTTT
TRBJ2-7 | - | TRBV28 | - | CASITLGGGSSYEQYF | TGTGCCAGCATCACCCTGGGGGGCGGTAGTTCCTACGAGCAGTACTTC
TRBJ2-5 | - | TRBV4-1 | - | CASSLSYRQETQYF | TGCGCCAGCAGCCTGTCCTACCGACAAGAGACCCAGTACTTC
TRBJ1-2 | - | TRBV24-1 | - | CATSEMEGYTF | TGTGCCACCAGTGAAATGGAGGGCTACACCTTC
TRBJ1-1 | TRBD1 | TRBV10-1 | few | CASSLTGKNTEAFF | TGCGCCAGCAGTTTGACAGGGAAAAACACTGAAGCTTTCTTT
TRBJ1-1 | - | TRBV7-7 | few | CASSLRGQYTEAFF | TGTGCCAGCAGCCTCCGGGGGCAATACACTGAAGCTTTCTTT
TRBJ2-1 | - | TRBV11-2 | - | CASSFRRDNEQFF | TGTGCCAGCAGCTTCCGGAGGGACAATGAGCAGTTCTTC
TRBJ1-5 | - | TRBV6-5 | - | CASSPWEEVQPQHF | TGTGCCAGCAGTCCGTGGGAGGAGGTACAGCCCCAGCATTTT
TRBJ1-2 | - | TRBV30 | once | CAWRRAGSVAVYYGYTF | TGTGCCTGGCGCCGGGCGGGGAGCGTAGCGGTGTACTATGGCTACACCTTC
TRBJ1-1 | - | TRBV25-1 | - | CASNRDTLF | TGTGCCAGCAACCGGGACACCCTTTTT
TRBJ2-5 | - | TRBV19 | - | CASSVDGNIPQETQYF | TGTGCCAGTAGTGTCGACGGGAACATACCGCAAGAGACCCAGTACTTC
TRBJ1-6 | - | TRBV6-5 | - | CACHHGPPLNSPLHF | TGTGCCTGTCACCACGGGCCACCTCTTAATTCACCCCTCCACTTT
TRBJ1-1 | - | TRBV4-2 | - | CASSHSGVMNTEAFF | TGTGCCAGCAGCCACTCGGGAGTTATGAACACTGAAGCTTTCTTT
TRBJ2-7 | - | TRBV4-2 | - | CASSQASEGYEQYF | TGTGCCAGCAGCCAAGCGTCGGAGGGTTACGAGCAGTACTTC
TRBJ2-7 | TRBD2 | TRBV13 | once | CASSFTSGRSSYEQYF | TGTGCCAGCAGCTTTACTAGCGGGAGGAGCTCCTACGAGCAGTACTTC
TRBJ2-1 | TRBD2 | TRBV9 | - | CASSVVSGGYNEQFF | TGTGCCAGCAGCGTAGTTAGCGGGGGGTACAATGAGCAGTTCTTC
TRBJ2-1 | TRBD2 | TRBV9 | - | CASSGTGTSLAPTNYNEQFF | TGTGCCAGCAGCGGAACCGGGACTAGCCTAGCTCCGACGAATTACAATGAGCAGTTCTTC
TRBJ2-3 | TRBD2 | TRBV18 | - | CASSPAGGGTTSTDTQYF | TGTGCCAGCTCACCAGCGGGAGGAGGGACCACTAGCACAGATACGCAGTATTTT
TRBJ2-6 | - | TRBV28 | - | CASSTNIGGTWRGTGANVLTF | TGTGCCAGCAGTACTAACATAGGCGGGACTTGGCGCGGAACTGGGGCCAACGTCCTGACTTTC
TRBJ2-3 | TRBD2 | TRBV28 | - | CASSLRDYVDTQYF | TGTGCCAGCAGTCTAAGGGACTACGTAGATACGCAGTATTTT
TRBJ2-1 | TRBD2 | TRBV7-2 | - | CASKGSEGLAGPEQFF | TGTGCCAGCAAGGGATCTGAGGGACTAGCGGGGCCTGAGCAGTTCTTC
TRBJ1-2 | - | TRBV5-1 | - | CASSLFSGQGSYGYTF | TGCGCCAGCAGCTTGTTCTCGGGGCAGGGATCCTATGGCTACACCTTC
TRBJ2-5 | - | TRBV12-3/TRBV12-4 | - | CASQWGRETQYF | TGTGCCAGCCAGTGGGGGAGAGAGACCCAGTACTTC
TRBJ2-3 | - | TRBV20-1 | - | CSASWGDTQYF | TGCAGTGCTAGTTGGGGAGATACGCAGTATTTT
TRBJ2-2 | - | TRBV7-9 | - | CASSFSENTGELFF | TGTGCCAGCAGCTTCTCGGAGAACACCGGGGAGCTGTTTTTT
TRBJ1-1 | - | TRBV19 | - | CASSMRGRTEAFF | TGTGCCAGTAGTATGAGGGGGAGAACTGAAGCTTTCTTT
TRBJ2-1 | - | TRBV28 | - | CASSLRQLDEQFF | TGTGCCAGCAGTTTAAGGCAGCTGGATGAGCAGTTCTTC
TRBJ2-7 | - | TRBV7-8 | - | CASSLGIAEYEQYF | TGTGCCAGCAGCTTAGGAATAGCCGAATACGAGCAGTACTTC
TRBJ2-5 | - | TRBV7-3 | few | CASSYQETQYF | TGTGCCAGCAGCTACCAAGAGACCCAGTACTTC
TRBJ2-1 | TRBD2 | TRBV5-1 | - | CASSPTSGGGNEQFF | TGCGCCAGCAGCCCTACTAGCGGAGGCGGGAATGAGCAGTTCTTC
TRBJ2-2 | TRBD2 | TRBV27 | - | CASSLPLGSGRAKDTGELFF | TGTGCCAGCAGTTTACCCCTCGGTAGCGGGAGGGCCAAAGACACCGGGGAGCTGTTTTTT
TRBJ1-2 | TRBD1 | TRBV10-2 | - | CASSEDAGGWYGYTF | TGCGCCAGCAGTGAGGATGCAGGGGGCTGGTATGGCTACACCTTC
TRBJ2-5 | - | TRBV5-4 | - | CASSLAWRVQETQYF | TGTGCCAGCAGCTTGGCATGGCGGGTTCAAGAGACCCAGTACTTC
TRBJ2-1 | TRBD2 | TRBV6-7 | - | CASSYCPGLVSYNEQFF | TGTGCCAGCAGTTACTGCCCGGGACTAGTATCCTACAATGAGCAGTTCTTC
TRBJ2-3 | TRBD1 | TRBV2 | - | CASSPPGQGPYF | TGTGCCAGCAGTCCTCCGGGACAGGGTCCGTATTTT
TRBJ1-1 | - | TRBV19 | once | CASSIIPDSWNTEAFF | TGTGCCAGTAGTATAATCCCGGACTCTTGGAACACTGAAGCTTTCTTT
TRBJ1-2 | - | TRBV5-8 | - | CASTLFWGGSSAGYTF | TGTGCCAGCACCCTCTTCTGGGGGGGATCCTCCGCTGGCTACACCTTC
TRBJ1-5 | - | TRBV2 | - | CASSEGLVSNQPQHF | TGTGCCAGCAGTGAAGGTTTGGTTAGCAATCAGCCCCAGCATTTT
TRBJ1-1 | - | TRBV3-1/TRBV3-2 | - | CASSQHSGERGEAFF | TGTGCCAGCAGCCAACACTCAGGGGAGAGGGGTGAAGCTTTCTTT
TRBJ1-4 | - | TRBV5-8 | - | CASRKHGTIAIASEKLFF | TGTGCCAGCAGAAAACACGGGACGATAGCTATCGCGAGTGAAAAACTGTTTTTT
TRBJ1-2 | - | TRBV5-5 | few | CASSLYRADGYTF | TGTGCCAGCAGCTTGTACAGGGCAGATGGCTACACCTTC
TRBJ2-1 | TRBD2 | TRBV3-1/TRBV3-2 | - | CASSQVRGRGVNEQFF | TGTGCCAGCAGCCAAGTTCGCGGGAGGGGTGTAAATGAGCAGTTCTTC
TRBJ1-6 | TRBD1 | TRBV3-1/TRBV3-2 | - | CASSQESFMDRGRSPLHF | TGTGCCAGCAGCCAAGAATCCTTTATGGACAGGGGGCGGTCACCCCTCCACTTT
TRBJ2-7 | - | TRBV29-1 | - | CSVDDLWAGPISYEQYF | TGCAGCGTTGATGATCTTTGGGCAGGCCCCATCTCCTACGAGCAGTACTTC
TRBJ1-5 | - | TRBV19 | - | CASSIKSNQPQHF | TGTGCCAGTAGTATTAAGAGTAATCAGCCCCAGCATTTT
TRBJ1-4 | TRBD1 | TRBV19 | - | CASGRTGEKLFF | TGTGCCAGTGGCAGGACAGGTGAAAAACTGTTTTTT
TRBJ1-2 | - | TRBV30 | - | CAWGRSEGGYGYTF | TGTGCCTGGGGCAGATCCGAGGGAGGCTATGGCTACACCTTC
TRBJ2-7 | TRBD1 | TRBV10-3 | once | CAISADRYYEQYF | TGTGCCATCAGTGCGGACAGGTACTACGAGCAGTACTTC
TRBJ2-1 | - | TRBV6-1 | - | CASSEPGRGNEQFF | TGTGCCAGCAGTGAACCGGGGAGAGGCAATGAGCAGTTCTTC
TRBJ1-4 | - | TRBV5-1 | once | CASSPGEGRLLEKLFF | TGCGCCAGCAGTCCGGGCGAGGGTCGGCTGCTTGAAAAACTGTTTTTT
TRBJ2-1 | TRBD1 | TRBV6-1 | - | CASSELRGTGGYNEQFF | TGTGCCAGCAGTGAATTAAGGGGGACAGGGGGCTACAATGAGCAGTTCTTC
TRBJ1-1 | - | TRBV4-1 | - | CASSLQGNTEAFF | TGCGCCAGCAGTCTACAGGGGAACACTGAAGCTTTCTTT
TRBJ1-2 | TRBD1 | TRBV7-4 | - | CASFTLLTRDRGYTF | TGTGCCAGCTTTACCCTTCTAACCCGGGACAGAGGCTACACCTTC
TRBJ2-5 | - | TRBV5-1 | - | CASSLAGETQYF | TGCGCCAGCAGCTTGGCCGGGGAGACCCAGTACTTC
TRBJ1-1 | - | TRBV14 | - | CASSHPRGSRGGDTEAFF | TGTGCCAGCAGCCACCCAAGGGGCTCCCGCGGAGGGGACACTGAAGCTTTCTTT
TRBJ1-2 | - | TRBV29-1 | - | CSVSWGLYGYTF | TGCAGCGTCTCTTGGGGGCTCTATGGCTACACCTTC
TRBJ1-1 | TRBD1 | TRBV28 | - | CASSGGTENTEAFF | TGTGCCAGCAGTGGGGGGACAGAGAACACTGAAGCTTTCTTT
TRBJ1-1 | TRBD1 | TRBV19 | - | CASSYPDRATEAFF | TGTGCCAGTAGCTACCCCGACAGGGCCACTGAAGCTTTCTTT
TRBJ1-6 | - | TRBV27 | once | CASSLVAGLSSYNSPLHF | TGTGCCAGCAGCCTCGTAGCAGGACTCAGCTCCTATAATTCACCCCTCCACTTT